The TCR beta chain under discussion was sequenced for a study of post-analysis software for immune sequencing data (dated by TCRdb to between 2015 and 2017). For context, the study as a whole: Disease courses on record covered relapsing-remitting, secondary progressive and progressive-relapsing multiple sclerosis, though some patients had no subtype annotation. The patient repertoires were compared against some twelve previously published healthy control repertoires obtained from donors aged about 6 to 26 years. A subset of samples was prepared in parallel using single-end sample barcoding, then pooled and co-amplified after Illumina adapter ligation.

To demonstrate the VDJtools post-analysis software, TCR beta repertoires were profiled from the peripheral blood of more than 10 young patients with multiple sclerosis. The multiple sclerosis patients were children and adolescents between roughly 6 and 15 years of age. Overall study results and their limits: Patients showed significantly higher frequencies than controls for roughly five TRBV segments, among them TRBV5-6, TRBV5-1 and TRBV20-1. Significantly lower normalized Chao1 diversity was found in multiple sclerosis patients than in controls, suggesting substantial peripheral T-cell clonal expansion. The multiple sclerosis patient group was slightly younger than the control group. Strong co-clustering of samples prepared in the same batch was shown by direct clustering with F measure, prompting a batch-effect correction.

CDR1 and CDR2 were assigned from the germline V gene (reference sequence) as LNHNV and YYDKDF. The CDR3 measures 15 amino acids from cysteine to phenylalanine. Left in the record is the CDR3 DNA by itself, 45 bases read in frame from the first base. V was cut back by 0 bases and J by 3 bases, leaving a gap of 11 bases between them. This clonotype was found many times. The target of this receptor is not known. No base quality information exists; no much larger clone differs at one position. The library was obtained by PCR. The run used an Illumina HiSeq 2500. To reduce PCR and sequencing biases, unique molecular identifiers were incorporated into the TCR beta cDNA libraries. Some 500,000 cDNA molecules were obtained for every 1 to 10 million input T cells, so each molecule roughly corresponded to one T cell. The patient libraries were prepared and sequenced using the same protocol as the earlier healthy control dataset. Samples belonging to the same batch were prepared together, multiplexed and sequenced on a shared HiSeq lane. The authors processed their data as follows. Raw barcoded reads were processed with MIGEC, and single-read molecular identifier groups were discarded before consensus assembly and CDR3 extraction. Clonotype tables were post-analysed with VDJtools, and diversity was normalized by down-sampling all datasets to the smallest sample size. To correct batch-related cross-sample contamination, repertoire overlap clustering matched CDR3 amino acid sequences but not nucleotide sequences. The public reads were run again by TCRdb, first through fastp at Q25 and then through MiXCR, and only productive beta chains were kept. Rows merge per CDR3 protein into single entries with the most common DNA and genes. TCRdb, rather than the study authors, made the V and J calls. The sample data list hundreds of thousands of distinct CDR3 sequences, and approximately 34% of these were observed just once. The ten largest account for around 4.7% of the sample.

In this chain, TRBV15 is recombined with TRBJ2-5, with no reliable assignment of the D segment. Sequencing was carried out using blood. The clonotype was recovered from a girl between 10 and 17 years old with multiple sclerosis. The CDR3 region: CATSRDGRSKETQYF. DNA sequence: TGTGCCACCAGCAGAGATGGCCGGTCAAAAGAGACCCAGTACTTC. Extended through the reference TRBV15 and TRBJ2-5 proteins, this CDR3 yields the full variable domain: DAMVIQNPRYQVTQFGKPVTLSCSQTLNHNVMYWYQQKSSQAPKLLFHYYDKDFNNEADTPDNFQSRRPNTSFCFLDIRSPGLGDTAMYLCATSRDGRSKETQYFGPGTRLLVL.